What follows is one T cell receptor beta chain and its context. Its antigen is currently not known. No qualities accompany the bases; no much larger clone lies one base away. The CDR3 regions of human TCRbeta chains were analyzed by immunosequencing. From the authors' description of their analysis: Repertoire TCRs were checked for matches against a reference library of SARS-CoV-2-specific TCRs that had been generated using the MIRA antigen-specificity platform. Breadth was defined as the fraction of unique TCRs that were SARS-CoV-2-associated. Depth was defined as the fraction of total T cells that were SARS-CoV-2-associated. Using the MIRA data, every spike-specific TCR was mapped to the spike region that the TCR reacted to and assigned to either a CD4 or a CD8 class. Log10-transformed breadth and depth values were compared by one-way ANOVA with Sidak's multiple comparisons tests. Drawn from immuneACCESS, this table holds only the in-frame rearrangements with V and J called that TCRdb kept. Clones are partly lost; checked studies trace under half to an unresolved V gene and leave the rest unexplained. D and trimming were read from the DNA, whereas the V and J calls and clone size are those reported in that table. Recorded for this sample are about 130,000 clones; more than 90% of them occurred a single time. Of the sample, about 1.1% is held by the ten largest clones.

Inclusive of the bounding cysteine and phenylalanine, the CDR3 is 15 residues long. CDR3 DNA is the only sequence kept; it has 45 bases, read in frame from the first base. The germline V and J ends show losses of 3 bases and 4 bases respectively, and no gene match explains 4 bases of the junction. CDR1 and CDR2 are drawn from the germline V gene: SGHRS, YFSETQ. The sample belongs to a study of T cell responses to AZD1222 COVID-19 vaccine (dated by TCRdb to the early 2020s). Study-level background: A total of 233 trial participants underwent TCR sequencing, of whom 207 received two doses of AZD1222 and roughly 25 received two doses of the MenACWY control vaccine. Trial participants were enrolled by age into 18-55, 56-69 and 70-plus year subgroups, with roughly 150, 30 and 60 TCR-sequenced participants respectively.

The time point label, as the study defines it: about 28 days (+/-7) after the second vaccine dose. AZD1222 recipients with second doses at about 4 weeks or about 12 weeks were pooled, because spike-specific TCR depth and breadth did not differ between schedules. Vaccinee samples came from UK trials COV001 and COV002, including a single-blind randomized controlled phase 2/3 trial of AZD1222 (ChAdOx1 nCoV-19) in healthy adults. For TCRbeta chain sequencing, PBMC samples from trial participants were taken at day 0 and at day 28 after the second dose. Results the study describes overall, beyond this receptor: No day 14 peak-response samples were available, so repertoires were characterized only after the peak T cell response. In the small 56-69-year group, the increase in depth fell short of significance, most likely because of low power. The vaccine-associated CD4 TCRs covered the entire spike protein, and the dominant responses fell in regions 160-218 and 743-854. Reportedly, close to half of the unique spike-specific TCRs recognized epitopes lying outside the regions that are mutated in the B.1.351 and B.1.1.7 variants. After two AZD1222 doses, both the breadth and the depth of spike-specific TCRs were significantly higher than at day 0 and than in MenACWY recipients. Conclusions about previously exposed vaccinees are limited because only a handful of AZD1222 recipients were SARS-CoV-2 seropositive at baseline. Most participants were white British and females outnumbered males, and the authors suggested that clonal diversity may have been underestimated.

The TCR originated in an adult who received the AZD1222 COVID-19 vaccine. Rearrangement joined TRBV5-1 to TRBJ2-1, and TRBD2 matches 10 of the central bases. Sequenced here: peripheral blood, sampled 28 days after the second AZD1222 dose. The CDR3: CASSWTSGIYNEQFF. The DNA sequence is given as TGCGCCAGCAGCTGGACTAGCGGAATTTACAATGAGCAGTTCTTC.